The 13 T cell receptor beta chains given below trace back to one sample, sequenced in a study of T cell changes during pregnancy in multiple sclerosis. Only in-frame clones appear in the TCRdb table, and some are missing; sequencing was by immunoSEQ multiplex PCR. The sample shows over 50,000 clones, 88% of them seen only once. Here the sequenced sample was peripheral blood, taken in the first trimester of pregnancy. These receptors were obtained from a female donor with multiple sclerosis, enrolled in a pregnancy study.

The V and J genes are TRBV7-6 and TRBJ2-1, with TRBD2 identical over 7 bases. This CDR3 region has 15 residues. CDR1 SGHVS and CDR2 FNYEAQ come from the germline V gene. The V and J ends lost 1 base and 4 bases, in that order; junction bases with no gene match: 4. The CDR3 bases are TGTGCCAGCAGCTTAGGACTAGCAGATTACAATGAGCAGTTCTTC. Its translation is CASSLGLADYNEQFF. The full variable domain, its missing parts supplied by reference TRBV7-6 and TRBJ2-1, is GAGVSQSPRYKVTKRGQDVALRCDPISGHVSLYWYRQALGQGPEFLTYFNYEAQQDKSGLPNDRFSAERPEGSISTLTIQRTEQRDSAMYRCASSLGLADYNEQFFGPGTRLTVL.

The V gene is TRBV2, the J gene TRBJ2-4, with a tentative D call TRBD2 (6 bases). This CDR3 contains 16 residues. Looked up from germline, CDR1 is SNHLY and CDR2 is FYNNEI. Trimming left V 7 bases short and J 2 bases short, with 18 bases between. The CDR3 protein is CASTLLRRETKNIQYF. In nucleotides, the CDR3 is TGTGCCAGCACCTTACTACGCCGGGAGACCAAAAACATTCAGTACTTC.

At least ten counts were recorded for this clone. This chain connects TRBV5-1 to TRBJ2-3; the match to TRBD1 covers 10 bases. The germline CDR1 and CDR2 sequences are SGHRS and YFSETQ. CDR3 size: 17 residues. With 0 bases clipped from V and 4 bases from J, the junction kept 8 bases outside the gene matches. Written as DNA, the CDR3 is TGCGCCAGCAGCTTGGTCTTGGGGACAGGGGTGGCAGATACGCAGTATTTT. This gives the protein CASSLVLGTGVADTQYF.

This chain uses TRBV27 with TRBJ2-7, with 7 bases that match TRBD1. CDR3 length: 13 residues. Germline CDR1 reads MNHEY; CDR2 reads SMNVEV (reference sequence). The ends lost 5 bases at V and 2 bases at J; junction bases unmatched: 3. The CDR3 nucleotides are TGTGCCAGCAGTATCGGGACAGCCTACGAGCAGTACTTC. This gives the protein CASSIGTAYEQYF.

The rearrangement links TRBV27 to TRBJ2-5; a weak D match, TRBD1 (6 bases). In germline, CDR1 is MNHEY, CDR2 SMNVEV (reference sequence). V was trimmed by 5 bases and J by 5 bases, leaving 9 bases between them. The CDR3 spans 12 residues. CDR3 DNA: TGTGCCAGCAGTACAGGGTTGGAGACCCAGTACTTC. Its protein product is CASSTGLETQYF.

The chain uses TRBV9 and TRBJ2-5, with a weak D call TRBD2 (5 bases). Trimming left V 3 bases short and J 4 bases short, with 13 bases between. Germline V gene data show CDR1 as SGDLS and CDR2 as YYNGEE. The CDR3 is 14 amino acids. CDR3 nucleotide sequence: TGTGCCAGCAGCGCCCCAGGAAGCGGAGAGACCCAGTACTTC. Translated, it gives CASSAPGSGETQYF. The variable domain in full, with the rest retrieved from reference TRBV9 and TRBJ2-5, is DSGVTQTPKHLITATGQRVTLRCSPRSGDLSVYWYQQSLDQGLQFLIQYYNGEERAKGNILERFSAQQFPDLHSELNLSSLELGDSALYFCASSAPGSGETQYFGPGTRLLVL.

The chain is built from TRBV18 and TRBJ1-4, with a tentative D call TRBD1 (5 bases). The germline V and J ends were trimmed by 1 base and 2 bases, with 5 bases remaining between them. The length of the CDR3 is 14 residues. Germline V lookup: CDR1 KGHSH, CDR2 LQKENI. CDR3 sequence (DNA): TGTGCCAGCTCACCACAGGGGACTAATGAAAAACTGTTTTTT. This translates into CASSPQGTNEKLFF. Together with reference TRBV18 and TRBJ1-4, the CDR3 gives the full variable domain: NAGVMQNPRHLVRRRGQEARLRCSPMKGHSHVYWYRQLPEEGLKFMVYLQKENIIDESGMPKERFSAEFPKEGPSILRIQQVVRGDSAAYFCASSPQGTNEKLFFGSGTQLSVL.

The chain carries TRBV25-1 and TRBJ1-5; 8 positions match TRBD1. This CDR3 is 15 amino acids long. The V gene's germline CDR1 is MGHDK and CDR2 SYGVNS. Losses at the gene ends were 5 bases for V and 4 bases for J; bases not matched to a gene: 7. The chain's CDR3 is CASSSSTGENQPQHF. The DNA of the CDR3 is TGTGCCAGCAGTTCGTCGACAGGGGAAAATCAGCCCCAGCATTTT.

V is TRBV10-3 and J is TRBJ2-5; 11 bases fit TRBD1. Per the germline V gene, CDR1 is ENHRY and CDR2 is SYGVKD. After removal of 11 bases from V and 5 bases from J, the junction contained 13 bases not matched to a gene. This CDR3 contains 15 residues. In DNA, the CDR3 is TGTGCCTCCGCGGCCGGGACAGGGGGACAGGAGACCCAGTACTTC. Its protein is CASAAGTGGQETQYF.

The V and J genes are TRBV27 and TRBJ1-2, with a possible D match to TRBD1 (6 bases). The V gene lost 7 bases and the J gene lost 6 bases, with 12 bases spanning the gap. Germline CDR1 and CDR2: MNHEY and SMNVEV (reference sequence). The CDR3 totals 12 residues. This CDR3 is CASTKTGHGYTF. The CDR3 DNA sequence: TGTGCCAGCACAAAAACAGGGCATGGCTACACCTTC.

The rearrangement links TRBV9 to TRBJ1-3, with a possible D match to TRBD1 (6 bases). Germline-derived CDR1 and CDR2 are SGDLS and YYNGEE. V lost 0 bases and J 0 bases, leaving 10 bases between the germline ends. The CDR3 has 16 amino acids. The CDR3 DNA reads TGTGCCAGCAGCGTAGCAGACAGGCCCTCTGGAAACACCATATATTTT. Residues: CASSVADRPSGNTIYF.

Points on this clone: At one boundary the junction diverges from the germline segment, which might be a read error. CDR3 protein: CASRIAGGYDTQYF. CDR3 DNA sequence: TGTGCCAGTAGAATAGCGGGAGGCTACGATACGCAGTATTTT. The gene calls are TRBV19 and TRBJ2-3; 10 positions agree with TRBD2. This CDR3 has 14 amino acids. Germline loops: CDR1 LNHDA, CDR2 SQIVND (reference sequence).

The rearrangement joins TRBV11-2 to TRBJ2-7, with D perhaps TRBD1 (5 bases). Trimming took 1 base from V and 2 from J, leaving 15 bases between them. Germline-derived CDR1 and CDR2 are SGHAT and FQNNGV. This CDR3 has 16 residues. In DNA form, the CDR3 reads TGTGCCAGCAGCTTAGCCCCGGACACGACCACCTACGAGCAGTACTTC. It yields the protein CASSLAPDTTTYEQYF.